The source of this TCR beta chain is a study of shared clonotypes between healthy human individuals. Profiled with immunoSEQ multiplex PCR; TCRdb holds only in-frame clones, not every one. The profile covers about 770,000 clones, with 72% appearing a single time and about 1.8% taken by the ten largest. Study results and caveats: What rarefaction showed was incomplete sorted-subset sequencing despite large depth.

A note on this clone: Its antigen is undetermined.

The TCR comes from a woman aged 30 to 39 in good health. Sequenced material: memory CD4+ T cells sorted from blood. Subset reported: CD45RA-negative fraction.

The CDR3 sequence is CASSEGRPGYTF. The CDR3, as DNA: TGTGCCAGCAGTGAGGGCAGGCCTGGCTACACCTTC. The chain joins TRBV2 to TRBJ1-2; D is uncertain. The CDR3 contains 12 residues. Germline CDR1 reads SNHLY; CDR2 reads FYNNEI. The V end was cut by 3 bases, the J end by 7 bases, with 9 bases between.